This TCR beta chain emerged from a study of glioma-infiltrating T cells after dendritic cell vaccination. The CDR3 is 16 amino acids. After removal of 0 bases from V and 5 bases from J, the junction contained 7 bases not matched to a gene. In germline, CDR1 is SGHAT, CDR2 FQNNGV. Produced via immunoSEQ multiplex PCR; TCRdb's table is partial and in-frame only. Here the sample spans tens of thousands of clones, about four fifths being singletons. This receptor was taken from a human donor with glioblastoma. The sample was blood, taken before dendritic cell vaccination. The V gene is TRBV11-2, the J gene TRBJ1-2; TRBD1 aligns across 9 bases. CDR3: CASSLDSGTGYYGYTF. CDR3 coding DNA: TGTGCCAGCAGCTTAGACTCCGGGACAGGGTATTATGGCTACACCTTC.